This TCR beta chain is drawn from a study of blood T cells in healthy people across ages. Study results and limitations: Diversity of TCR beta correlated strongly with naive T cell percentage.

The CDR3 spans 13 residues. Trimming stripped 4 bases from V and 2 bases from J, with 9 bases between. Germline CDR1 reads ENHRY; CDR2 reads SYGVKD. Each sample used at least 7 million PBMCs. This clonotype was observed a few times. What it recognizes is unknown. Using a J-beta primer mix together with a sample-barcoded 5' primer, a second PCR was run for roughly 7 to 12 cycles. MiXCR, applied by TCRdb to the 5' RACE reads, yields one record per CDR3 protein. There are roughly 800,000 distinct CDR3 sequences in the sample; roughly 60% occur only once, and about 20% lies in the top ten. This clonotype originated in a man between 25 and 39 years old in good health. V is TRBV10-3 and J is TRBJ2-7, with D perhaps TRBD2 (6 bases). Sequencing input: blood. CDR3 nucleotide sequence: TGTGCCATCAGTGTCGGAGGGGCCTACGAGCAGTACTTC. Translation gives CAISVGGAYEQYF.